The 18 T cell receptor beta chains below come from one sample, sequenced in a study of T-cell reconstitution after alpha-beta-depleted transplantation in children. A library of TCRbeta sequences, prepared with unique molecular identifiers, was generated. TCRdb used MiXCR to reprocess the PCR reads, holding one entry per CDR3 protein. The data show around 440,000 distinct CDR3 sequences, 10% to 13% seen once. The specimen was PBMCs, collected before TCRalphabeta/CD19-depleted stem cell transplant. The receptors come from a child aged 2 to 15 with inherited bone marrow failure, due to receive a stem cell transplant.

This clonotype has at least ten counts. The chain links TRBV27 to TRBJ1-5; D is undetermined. The CDR3 covers 15 residues. The germline V gene has CDR1 MNHEY and CDR2 SMNVEV (reference sequence). Trimming removed 3 bases at V and 1 base at J, with 10 bases between. CDR3 in DNA: TGTGCCAGCAGTTTCGCGGCGCGGAGCAATCAGCCCCAGCATTTT. Translation: CASSFAARSNQPQHF.

This clonotype was seen ten or more times. The chain recombines TRBV15 with TRBJ2-7; possibly TRBD2 for D (7 bases). From germline, CDR1 is LNHNV and CDR2 YYDKDF (reference sequence). The V gene lost 5 bases and the J gene lost 4 bases, with 18 bases spanning the gap. This CDR3 has 15 residues. This CDR3 is CATSLGGAGLYEQYF. In DNA form, the CDR3 reads TGTGCCACCAGCCTAGGGGGGGCCGGTCTTTACGAGCAGTACTTC.

This chain connects TRBV7-9 to TRBJ2-7; perhaps TRBD1 as D (6 bases). V was trimmed by 3 bases and J by 0 bases, leaving 12 bases between them. CDR3 size: 15 residues. Germline CDR1 and CDR2: SEHNR and FQNEAQ (reference sequence). This CDR3 reads CASSFSDRPSYEQYF. In DNA form, the CDR3 reads TGTGCCAGCAGCTTCTCTGACAGGCCCTCCTACGAGCAGTACTTC.

This clonotype showed up many times. The gene calls are TRBV12-3 or TRBV12-4 and TRBJ2-3; 8 positions match TRBD2. The CDR3 is made up of 16 amino acids. The ends lost 5 bases at V and 5 bases at J; junction bases unmatched: 12. The CDR3 loop is CASSPITSGGGDTQYF. As DNA, the CDR3 is TGTGCCAGCAGTCCCATTACTAGCGGAGGGGGAGATACGCAGTATTTT.

The sample holds one count of this clonotype. The CDR3 region is CASSRRTVIRGNTDTQYF. Written as DNA, the CDR3 is TGCGCCAGCAGTCGAAGGACAGTTATTCGAGGGAACACAGATACGCAGTATTTT. The chain carries TRBV23-1 and TRBJ2-3, with D maybe TRBD1 (6 bases). TRBV23-1 is an ORF, and what it does is uncertain. The CDR3 is 18 residues long. The V gene lost 4 bases and the J gene lost 2 bases, with 22 bases spanning the gap.

V and J are TRBV20-1 and TRBJ2-5; D ambiguous. The CDR3 loop spans 12 amino acids. The V and J ends lost 3 bases and 3 bases respectively, with 8 bases between them. From germline, CDR1 is DFQATT and CDR2 SNEGSKA (reference sequence). This CDR3 reads CSASVVEETQYF. The CDR3 DNA sequence: TGCAGTGCTAGCGTCGTCGAAGAGACCCAGTACTTC.

This clonotype appeared many times. V gene TRBV19 combines with J gene TRBJ1-5; tentative D call: TRBD1 (6 bases). Germline V gene lookup returns CDR1 LNHDA and CDR2 SQIVND (reference sequence). CDR3 length: 15 residues. Trimming cost V 7 bases and J 4 bases, with 17 bases left between them. CDR3 coding DNA: TGTGCCAGTACCCTATCCCGGCAGGGGAATCAGCCCCAGCATTTT. Its translation is CASTLSRQGNQPQHF.

This clonotype was picked up a small number of times. V gene TRBV28 combines with J gene TRBJ1-3; no clear D gene. V was trimmed by 5 bases and J by 0 bases, leaving 17 bases between them. The CDR3 totals 17 residues. Germline lookup yields CDR1 MDHEN and CDR2 SYDVKM. The CDR3 loop is CASSLGPDLVSGNTIYF. The DNA of the CDR3 is TGTGCCAGCAGTCTCGGTCCGGACCTTGTCTCTGGAAACACCATATATTTT.

This clonotype has at least ten counts. This chain uses TRBV10-3 with TRBJ2-5, with TRBD2 identical over 9 bases. The V segment lost 0 bases and the J segment 5 bases; nucleotides outside the gene matches: 4. Per the germline V gene, CDR1 is ENHRY and CDR2 is SYGVKD. The CDR3 extends over 15 amino acids. CDR3: CAISESLAGVETQYF. DNA of the CDR3: TGTGCCATCAGTGAGTCATTAGCGGGAGTTGAGACCCAGTACTTC.

This clonotype occurred many times. V gene TRBV27 combines with J gene TRBJ2-7, with D perhaps matching TRBD1 (5 bases). The CDR3 is made up of 14 amino acids. Trimming cost V 6 bases and J 2 bases, with 14 bases left between them. Germline V gene lookup returns CDR1 MNHEY and CDR2 SMNVEV (reference sequence). CDR3 amino acids: CASRYQGLTYEQYF. DNA of the CDR3: TGTGCCAGCAGGTACCAGGGCCTGACCTACGAGCAGTACTTC.

This clonotype was recorded at least ten times. The rearrangement uses TRBV5-1 and TRBJ2-7; D is unclear. CDR3 length equals 13 residues. V gave up 5 bases and J gave up 0 bases, with 9 bases separating them. Looked up from germline, CDR1 is SGHRS and CDR2 is YFSETQ. CDR3 residues: CASRRTDSYEQYF. The CDR3 coding sequence is TGCGCCAGCAGAAGAACAGACTCCTACGAGCAGTACTTC.

This clonotype has ten or more counts. This sequence joins TRBV20-1 and TRBJ2-2; 13 nucleotides align to TRBD2. After removal of 0 bases from V and 3 bases from J, the junction contained 1 base not matched to a gene. CDR1 is DFQATT and CDR2 is SNEGSKA in the germline V gene (reference sequence). This CDR3 region has 16 residues. This CDR3 is CSARDGLAGDTGELFF. For the CDR3, the DNA is TGCAGTGCTAGAGATGGACTAGCGGGAGACACCGGGGAGCTGTTTTTT.

This clonotype was seen ten or more times. The chain carries TRBV5-1 and TRBJ2-7; no reliable D call. Germline-derived CDR1 and CDR2 are SGHRS and YFSETQ. The CDR3 sequence is 14 residues long. Trimming removed 0 bases at V and 3 bases at J, with 10 bases between. CDR3 loop: CASSLVGSFYEQYF. CDR3 bases: TGCGCCAGCAGCTTGGTAGGCAGTTTCTACGAGCAGTACTTC.

Ten or more counts support this clonotype. The chain joins TRBV27 to TRBJ2-7, with 7 bases identical to TRBD2. Losses at the gene ends were 0 bases for V and 6 bases for J; bases not matched to a gene: 5. The CDR3 is made up of 14 amino acids. CDR1 and CDR2 from the germline V gene are MNHEY and SMNVEV (reference sequence). The CDR3: CASSLSGGRFEQYF. The CDR3 DNA follows: TGTGCCAGCAGTTTATCGGGGGGGAGGTTCGAGCAGTACTTC.

This clonotype was found a few times. The chain joins TRBV24-1 to TRBJ2-1; 9 bases fit TRBD1. This CDR3 is 15 amino acids long. Germline loops: CDR1 KGHDR, CDR2 SFDVKD. V gave up 5 bases and J gave up 8 bases; unmatched junction bases: 9. In nucleotides, the CDR3 is TGTGCCACCAGTGCCCCGGGACAGGGACGCGATGAGCAGTTCTTC. This encodes CATSAPGQGRDEQFF.

The chain has TRBV29-1 and TRBJ2-3; TRBD2 might be the D (6 bases). This CDR3 is 12 amino acids long. Germline values: CDR1 SQVTM, CDR2 ANQGSEA. V lost 8 bases to trimming and J lost 4 bases, with 13 bases between them. The CDR3 sequence is CSSAGGSDTQYF. The CDR3 coding sequence is TGCAGCTCAGCCGGGGGTTCAGATACGCAGTATTTT.

This clonotype was counted at least ten times. The chain has TRBV4-1 and TRBJ1-5; D gene unclear. Germline V gives CDR1 MGHRA, CDR2 YSYEKL. The germline V and J ends were trimmed by 0 bases and 7 bases, with 10 bases remaining between them. The CDR3 has 14 amino acids. Here the CDR3 reads CASSQEVSGQPQHF. The CDR3 DNA reads as TGCGCCAGCAGCCAAGAGGTTTCGGGGCAGCCCCAGCATTTT.

This clonotype has a count of ten or more. The CDR3 loop is CASKGTNEKLFF. The CDR3, as DNA: TGTGCCAGCAAGGGGACTAATGAAAAACTGTTTTTT. The chain carries TRBV7-9 and TRBJ1-4; TRBD1 might be the D (5 bases). Germline V gene sequence: CDR1 SEHNR, CDR2 FQNEAQ (reference sequence). The CDR3 extends over 12 amino acids. The ends were cut back, 7 bases at V and 2 bases at J, with 5 bases in the middle.